Listed here are 21 T cell receptor beta chains from one sample, sequenced in a study of blood T cell repertoires in COVID-19. The repertoire was sequenced with immunoSEQ multiplex PCR; TCRdb's copy has only in-frame clones and lacks some. The table records roughly 100,000 clones, over 60% of them present only once. Material for sequencing was peripheral blood. These receptors were collected from a man at least 80 years old with COVID-19, enrolled during active disease.

This clone was observed a handful of times. The V gene is TRBV4-3, the J gene TRBJ2-6, with D uncertain. Trimming removed 3 bases at V and 0 bases at J, with 18 bases between. This CDR3 has 19 residues. Per the germline V gene, CDR1 is LGHNA and CDR2 is YSLEER. The CDR3 region has the DNA TGCGCCAGCAGCCATCAAGCCGCACAGAGCCGCTCTGGGGCCAACGTCCTGACTTTC. It is translated as CASSHQAAQSRSGANVLTF.

J is TRBJ2-7 and V is TRBV13; 9 bases fit TRBD2. The V segment lost 3 bases and the J segment 7 bases; nucleotides outside the gene matches: 4. Germline V gives CDR1 PRHDT, CDR2 FYEKMQ (reference sequence). There are 13 residues in the CDR3. Here the CDR3 DNA reads TGTGCCAGCAGCTTGACTAGCGGTACAGAGCAGTACTTC. Residues: CASSLTSGTEQYF.

The J gene is TRBJ1-1, the V gene TRBV5-1, with D perhaps TRBD1 (6 bases). This CDR3 is built from 16 residues. V was shortened by 4 bases and J by 0 bases, with 16 bases between the two germline ends. From germline, CDR1 is SGHRS and CDR2 YFSETQ. The CDR3 nucleotides are TGCGCCAGCAGCCCCCGGACAGCCGACTTGAACACTGAAGCTTTCTTT. It encodes CASSPRTADLNTEAFF. The full variable domain, its missing parts supplied by reference TRBV5-1 and TRBJ1-1, is KAGVTQTPRYLIKTRGQQVTLSCSPISGHRSVSWYQQTPGQGLQFLFEYFSETQRNKGNFPGRFSGRQFSNSRSEMNVSTLELGDSALYLCASSPRTADLNTEAFFGQGTRLTVV.

This chain joins TRBV5-4 and TRBJ2-3; 9 nucleotides align to TRBD2. The V segment lost 4 bases and the J segment 6 bases; nucleotides outside the gene matches: 12. Germline V gene data show CDR1 as SGHNT and CDR2 as YYREEE (reference sequence). This CDR3 is built from 16 residues. The CDR3 reads CASSQVGGRAGDTQYF. The CDR3 coding sequence is TGTGCCAGCAGCCAAGTCGGCGGGAGGGCCGGGGATACGCAGTATTTT.

The CDR3 loop is CASRPNSAYADTQYF. CDR3 DNA: TGTGCCAGCAGGCCTAACAGTGCCTACGCAGATACGCAGTATTTT. The J gene is TRBJ2-3, the V gene TRBV2; D is ambiguous. CDR3 length: 15 residues. Looked up from germline, CDR1 is SNHLY and CDR2 is FYNNEI. Trimming pared 6 bases from V and 4 bases from J, leaving 17 bases between.

The CDR3 nucleotides are TGTGCCAGCAGCTTAGAGGGTCTGAACACTGAAGCTTTCTTT. The encoded protein is CASSLEGLNTEAFF. The V call is TRBV7-3, the J call TRBJ1-1; D uncertain. Germline V lookup: CDR1 SGHTA, CDR2 FQGTGA. Trimming shortened V by 2 bases and J by 0 bases, and 7 bases separated the two germline ends. This CDR3 is built from 14 residues.

This clone was picked up one time. The gene calls are TRBV6-5 and TRBJ1-3; D remains unclear. V was clipped by 4 bases and J by 4 bases, with 8 bases between them. The CDR3 totals 13 residues. CDR1 and CDR2 from the germline V gene are MNHEY and SVGAGI. For the CDR3, the DNA is TGTGCCAGCAGTTTCGGGATAGGAAACACCATATATTTT. Amino acids: CASSFGIGNTIYF.

The genes are TRBV7-8 and TRBJ1-5; D gene ambiguous. V lost 5 bases and J 0 bases, leaving 14 bases between the germline ends. Germline values: CDR1 SGHVS, CDR2 FQNEAQ. The CDR3 has 16 amino acids. The CDR3 sequence is CASSPRRGYSNQPQHF. In nucleotides, the CDR3 is TGTGCCAGCAGCCCTCGGCGAGGGTATAGCAATCAGCCCCAGCATTTT.

The V call is TRBV27, the J call TRBJ2-1; D is undetermined. The CDR3 runs 14 residues. Per the germline V gene, CDR1 is MNHEY and CDR2 is SMNVEV (reference sequence). Trimming took off 1 base at V and 4 bases at J, with 8 bases between the two ends. Here the CDR3 DNA reads TGTGCCAGCAGTTTATTCGAGGATTACAATGAGCAGTTCTTC. Amino acids: CASSLFEDYNEQFF.

J is TRBJ2-3 and V is TRBV9; 9 bases are a match to TRBD2. Germline values: CDR1 SGDLS, CDR2 YYNGEE. This CDR3 comprises 17 residues. After removal of 2 bases from V and 0 bases from J, the junction contained 7 bases not matched to a gene. The CDR3 loop is CASSVEAGGRSTDTQYF. CDR3 nucleotides: TGTGCCAGCAGCGTCGAAGCGGGAGGCAGAAGCACAGATACGCAGTATTTT. Filled out from reference TRBV9 and TRBJ2-3, the complete variable domain reads DSGVTQTPKHLITATGQRVTLRCSPRSGDLSVYWYQQSLDQGLQFLIQYYNGEERAKGNILERFSAQQFPDLHSELNLSSLELGDSALYFCASSVEAGGRSTDTQYFGPGTRLTVL.

The genes are TRBV13 and TRBJ2-5; TRBD2 is a possible D gene (7 bases). The germline V gene has CDR1 PRHDT and CDR2 FYEKMQ (reference sequence). The germline V and J ends were trimmed by 5 bases and 5 bases, with 15 bases remaining between them. The CDR3 runs to 14 residues. The CDR3 DNA sequence: TGTGCCAGCAGCCTTAGGACTAGGGGGGAGACCCAGTACTTC. Translated, it gives CASSLRTRGETQYF.

The chain links TRBV11-2 to TRBJ2-2, with D unclear. This CDR3 spans 13 amino acids. The germline V gene has CDR1 SGHAT and CDR2 FQNNGV. Trimming took off 6 bases at V and 1 base at J, with 6 bases between the two ends. In DNA, the CDR3 is TGTGCCAGCAGTTACAGGAACACCGGGGAGCTGTTTTTT. It yields the protein CASSYRNTGELFF.

V is TRBV27 and J is TRBJ1-1; perhaps TRBD1 as D (6 bases). The CDR3 contains 14 residues. Germline lookup yields CDR1 MNHEY and CDR2 SMNVEV (reference sequence). V lost 3 bases and J lost 1, with 9 bases in between. The CDR3, as DNA: TGTGCCAGCAGTTTCCAGGGGTGGAACACTGAAGCTTTCTTT. It codes for CASSFQGWNTEAFF.

This clone was picked up many times. In nucleotides, the CDR3 is TGTGCCAGCAGCGAACAGGGGGGCTACTATGGCTACACCTTC. Its translation is CASSEQGGYYGYTF. The V and J genes are TRBV4-2 and TRBJ1-2, with 8 bases that match TRBD1. J was trimmed by 3 bases and V by 5 bases; bases with no gene match: 5. CDR1 is LGHNA and CDR2 is YNFKEQ in the germline V gene. The length of the CDR3 is 14 residues.

The chain has TRBV2 and TRBJ1-5, with D unclear. Trimming took 8 bases from V and 1 from J, leaving 9 bases between them. This CDR3 contains 13 residues. Germline CDR1 is SNHLY and CDR2 is FYNNEI. CDR3 sequence reads: CASRGWSNQPQHF. CDR3 sequence (DNA): TGTGCCAGCCGAGGGTGGAGCAATCAGCCCCAGCATTTT.

This clone showed up just once. This chain links TRBV12-5 with TRBJ2-2; 7 nucleotides line up with TRBD1. This CDR3 spans 16 amino acids. The germline gives CDR1 LGHNT, CDR2 FRNRAP. Trimming took 0 bases from V and 5 from J; bases not matched to a gene: 6. The CDR3 DNA sequence: TGTGCTAGTGGTTTGGTATCGGGACAGTTGACCGGGGAGCTGTTTTTT. Translating gives CASGLVSGQLTGELFF.

This chain uses TRBV5-1 with TRBJ1-1; tentatively, D is TRBD1 (5 bases). Germline-derived CDR1 and CDR2 are SGHRS and YFSETQ. Trimming took 1 base from V and 4 from J, leaving 14 bases between them. There are 15 residues in the CDR3. CDR3 protein: CASSLQGSSLTEAFF. CDR3 DNA: TGCGCCAGCAGCTTGCAGGGAAGTTCCCTCACTGAAGCTTTCTTT.

The chain has TRBV10-3 and TRBJ2-7; 7 bases line up with TRBD2. This CDR3 has 14 residues. CDR1 ENHRY and CDR2 SYGVKD come from the germline V gene. The trim removed 5 bases at V and 5 bases at J, leaving 9 bases unmatched. CDR3 protein: CAISPAGGEDEQYF. The CDR3 DNA is TGTGCCATCAGTCCCGCTGGGGGGGAGGACGAGCAGTACTTC.

The CDR3 sequence is CAWIPGLAGVGFHNEQFF. As DNA, the CDR3 is TGTGCCTGGATCCCGGGACTAGCGGGAGTTGGATTCCACAATGAGCAGTTCTTC. The V and J genes are TRBV30 and TRBJ2-1; 14 positions match TRBD2. CDR1 is GTSNPN, CDR2 SVGIG, per germline (reference sequence). The V and J ends lost 4 bases and 5 bases, in that order; junction bases with no gene match: 13. The CDR3 covers 18 residues. Full variable domain (rest looked up from reference TRBV30 and TRBJ2-1): SQTIHQWPATLVQPVGSPLSLECTVEGTSNPNLYWYRQAAGRGLQLLFYSVGIGQISSEVPQNLSASRPQDRQFILSSKKLLLSDSGFYLCAWIPGLAGVGFHNEQFFGPGTRLTVL.

V gene TRBV6-2 or TRBV6-3 combines with J gene TRBJ2-7; 7 nucleotides match TRBD1. The CDR3 has 14 residues. V trimming: 5 bases; J trimming: 3 bases; junction bases outside the gene matches: 7. Germline CDR1 MNHEY, CDR2 SVGEGT. CDR3 DNA: TGTGCCAGCAGTAGGACAGGTGGGTTCTACGAGCAGTACTTC. Its translation: CASSRTGGFYEQYF.

CDR3 sequence reads: CASSPPGFEGEKLFF. CDR3 DNA: TGTGCCAGCAGTCCCCCCGGTTTTGAGGGTGAAAAACTGTTTTTT. V gene TRBV28 combines with J gene TRBJ1-4; no firm D call. This CDR3 contains 15 residues. The germline V gene has CDR1 MDHEN and CDR2 SYDVKM. V shed 5 bases and J shed 7 bases, with 17 bases lying between them. Combining the CDR3 with reference TRBV28 and TRBJ1-4 gives the whole variable domain DVKVTQSSRYLVKRTGEKVFLECVQDMDHENMFWYRQDPGLGLRLIYFSYDVKMKEKGDIPEGYSVSREKKERFSLILESASTNQTSMYLCASSPPGFEGEKLFFGSGTQLSVL.